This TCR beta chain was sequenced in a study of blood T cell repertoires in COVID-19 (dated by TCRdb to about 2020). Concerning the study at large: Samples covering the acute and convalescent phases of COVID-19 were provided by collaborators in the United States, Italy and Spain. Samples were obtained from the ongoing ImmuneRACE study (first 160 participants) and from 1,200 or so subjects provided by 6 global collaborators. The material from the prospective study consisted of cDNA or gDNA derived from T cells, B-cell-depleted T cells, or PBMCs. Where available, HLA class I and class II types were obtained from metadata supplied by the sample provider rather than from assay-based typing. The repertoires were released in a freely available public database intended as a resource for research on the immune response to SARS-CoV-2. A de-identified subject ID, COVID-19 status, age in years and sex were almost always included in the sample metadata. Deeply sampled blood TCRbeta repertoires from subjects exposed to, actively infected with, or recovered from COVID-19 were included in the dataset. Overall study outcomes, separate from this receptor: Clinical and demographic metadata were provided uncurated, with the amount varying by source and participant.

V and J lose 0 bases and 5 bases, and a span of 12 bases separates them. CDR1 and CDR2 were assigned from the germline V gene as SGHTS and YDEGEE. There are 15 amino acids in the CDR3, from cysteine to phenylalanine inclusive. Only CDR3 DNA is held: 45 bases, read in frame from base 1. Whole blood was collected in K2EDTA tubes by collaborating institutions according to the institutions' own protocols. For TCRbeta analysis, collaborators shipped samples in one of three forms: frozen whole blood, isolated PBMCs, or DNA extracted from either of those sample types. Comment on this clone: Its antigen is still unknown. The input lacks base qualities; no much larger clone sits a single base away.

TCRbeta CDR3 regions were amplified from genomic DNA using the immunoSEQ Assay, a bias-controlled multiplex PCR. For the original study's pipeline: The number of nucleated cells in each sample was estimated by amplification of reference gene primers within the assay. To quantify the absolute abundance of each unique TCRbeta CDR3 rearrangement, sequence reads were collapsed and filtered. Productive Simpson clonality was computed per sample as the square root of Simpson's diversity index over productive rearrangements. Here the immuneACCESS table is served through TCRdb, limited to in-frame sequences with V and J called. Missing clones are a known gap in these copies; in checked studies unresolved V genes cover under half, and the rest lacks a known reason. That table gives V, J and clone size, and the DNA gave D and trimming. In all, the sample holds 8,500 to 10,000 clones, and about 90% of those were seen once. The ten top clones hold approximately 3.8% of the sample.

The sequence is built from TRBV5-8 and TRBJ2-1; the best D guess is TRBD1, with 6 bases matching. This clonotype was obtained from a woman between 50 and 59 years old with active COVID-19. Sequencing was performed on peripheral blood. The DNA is TGTGCCAGCAGCTTGGTACAGGGTCGTAACAATGAGCAGTTCTTC. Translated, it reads CASSLVQGRNNEQFF.